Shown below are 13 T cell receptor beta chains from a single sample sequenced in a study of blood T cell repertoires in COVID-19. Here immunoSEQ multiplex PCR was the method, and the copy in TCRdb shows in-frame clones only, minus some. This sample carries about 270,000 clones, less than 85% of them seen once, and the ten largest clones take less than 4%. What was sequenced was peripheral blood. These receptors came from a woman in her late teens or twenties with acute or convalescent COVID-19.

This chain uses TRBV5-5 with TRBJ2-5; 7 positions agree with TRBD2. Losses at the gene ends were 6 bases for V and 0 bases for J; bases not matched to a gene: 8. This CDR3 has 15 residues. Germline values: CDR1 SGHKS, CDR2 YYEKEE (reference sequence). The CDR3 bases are TGTGCCAGCACCCACTTTAGCGGGTACCAAGAGACCCAGTACTTC. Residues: CASTHFSGYQETQYF.

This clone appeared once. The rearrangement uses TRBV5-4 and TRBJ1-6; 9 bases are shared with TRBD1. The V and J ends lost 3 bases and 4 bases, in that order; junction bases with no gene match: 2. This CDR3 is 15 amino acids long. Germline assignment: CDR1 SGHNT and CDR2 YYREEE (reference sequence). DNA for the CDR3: TGTGCCAGCAGCTGGGACAGGGATTATAATTCACCCCTCCACTTT. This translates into CASSWDRDYNSPLHF. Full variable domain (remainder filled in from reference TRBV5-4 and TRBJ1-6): ETGVTQSPTHLIKTRGQQVTLRCSSQSGHNTVSWYQQALGQGPQFIFQYYREEENGRGNFPPRFSGLQFPNYSSELNVNALELDDSALYLCASSWDRDYNSPLHFGNGTRLTVT.

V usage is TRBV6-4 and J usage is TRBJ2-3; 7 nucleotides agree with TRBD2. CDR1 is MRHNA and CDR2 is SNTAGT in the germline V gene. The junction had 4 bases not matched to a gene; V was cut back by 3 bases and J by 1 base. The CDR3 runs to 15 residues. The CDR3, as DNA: TGTGCCAGCAGTGAACTGGGGGGGGGCACAGATACGCAGTATTTT. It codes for CASSELGGGTDTQYF.

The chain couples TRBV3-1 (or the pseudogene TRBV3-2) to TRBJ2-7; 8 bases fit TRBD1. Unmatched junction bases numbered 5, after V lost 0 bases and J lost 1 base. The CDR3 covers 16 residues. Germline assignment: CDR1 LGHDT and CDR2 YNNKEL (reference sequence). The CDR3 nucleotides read TGTGCCAGCAGCCAAGAGGGTCAGGGGGCATCCTACGAGCAGTACTTC. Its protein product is CASSQEGQGASYEQYF.

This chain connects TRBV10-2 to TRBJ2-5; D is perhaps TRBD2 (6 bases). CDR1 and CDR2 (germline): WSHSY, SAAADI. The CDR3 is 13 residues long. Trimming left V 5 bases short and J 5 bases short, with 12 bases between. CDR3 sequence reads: CASSSGGVETQYF. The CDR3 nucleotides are TGCGCCAGCAGTTCCGGGGGTGTCGAGACCCAGTACTTC.

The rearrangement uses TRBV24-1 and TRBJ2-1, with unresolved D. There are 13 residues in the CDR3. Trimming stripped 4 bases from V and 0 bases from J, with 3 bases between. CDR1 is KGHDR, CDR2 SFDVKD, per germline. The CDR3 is CATSESSYNEQFF. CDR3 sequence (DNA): TGTGCCACCAGTGAGAGCTCCTACAATGAGCAGTTCTTC.

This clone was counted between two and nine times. The CDR3 coding sequence is TGTGCCAGCAGTTACCAGACAGGAAACTCCTACGAGCAGTACTTC. Translation gives CASSYQTGNSYEQYF. The chain uses TRBV7-9 and TRBJ2-7; D is possibly TRBD1 (6 bases). There are 15 residues in the CDR3. Germline CDR1 and CDR2: SEHNR and FQNEAQ (reference sequence). V shed 6 bases and J shed 0 bases, with 15 bases lying between them.

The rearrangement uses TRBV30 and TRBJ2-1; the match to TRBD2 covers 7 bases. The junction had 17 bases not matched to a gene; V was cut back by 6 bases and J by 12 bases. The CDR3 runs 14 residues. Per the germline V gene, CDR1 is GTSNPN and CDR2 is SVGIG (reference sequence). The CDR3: CACHFRDPGGWQFF. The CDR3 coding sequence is TGTGCCTGCCACTTCCGGGACCCGGGGGGTTGGCAGTTCTTC. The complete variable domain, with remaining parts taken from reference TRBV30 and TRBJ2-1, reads SQTIHQWPATLVQPVGSPLSLECTVEGTSNPNLYWYRQAAGRGLQLLFYSVGIGQISSEVPQNLSASRPQDRQFILSSKKLLLSDSGFYLCACHFRDPGGWQFFGPGTRLTVL.

The chain's CDR3 is CASSPPGSEVYGYTF. The CDR3 coding sequence is TGTGCCAGCAGCCCCCCCGGGTCCGAGGTCTATGGCTACACCTTC. V and J are TRBV7-2 and TRBJ1-2; no definite D call. V lost 5 bases and J lost 4, with 17 bases in between. Germline V gives CDR1 SGHTA, CDR2 FQGNSA. The CDR3 totals 15 residues.

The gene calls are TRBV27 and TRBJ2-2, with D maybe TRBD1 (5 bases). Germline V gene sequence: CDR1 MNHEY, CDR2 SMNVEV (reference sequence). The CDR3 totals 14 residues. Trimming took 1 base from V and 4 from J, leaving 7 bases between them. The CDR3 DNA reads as TGTGCCAGCAGTTTATTCCAGGGCACCGGGGAGCTGTTTTTT. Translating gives CASSLFQGTGELFF.

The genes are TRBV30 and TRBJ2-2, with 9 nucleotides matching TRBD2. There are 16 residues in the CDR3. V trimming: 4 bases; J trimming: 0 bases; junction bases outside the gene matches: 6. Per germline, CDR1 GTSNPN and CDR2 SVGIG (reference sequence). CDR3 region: CAWNNASGANTGELFF. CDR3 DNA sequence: TGTGCCTGGAATAACGCTAGCGGGGCGAACACCGGGGAGCTGTTTTTT. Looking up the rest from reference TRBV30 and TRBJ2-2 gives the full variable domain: SQTIHQWPATLVQPVGSPLSLECTVEGTSNPNLYWYRQAAGRGLQLLFYSVGIGQISSEVPQNLSASRPQDRQFILSSKKLLLSDSGFYLCAWNNASGANTGELFFGEGSRLTVL.

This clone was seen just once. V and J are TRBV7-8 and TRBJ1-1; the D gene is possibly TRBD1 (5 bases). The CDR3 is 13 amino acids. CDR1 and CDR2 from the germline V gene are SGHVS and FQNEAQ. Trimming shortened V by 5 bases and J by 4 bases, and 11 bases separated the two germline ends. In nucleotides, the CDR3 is TGTGCCAGCAGCCGCCCGCAGGGCACTGAAGCTTTCTTT. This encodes CASSRPQGTEAFF.

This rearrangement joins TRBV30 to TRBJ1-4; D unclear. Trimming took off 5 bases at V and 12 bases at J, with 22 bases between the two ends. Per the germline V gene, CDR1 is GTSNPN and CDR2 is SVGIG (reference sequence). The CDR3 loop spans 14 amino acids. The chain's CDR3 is CAWAPGLLLGELFF. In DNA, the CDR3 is TGTGCCTGGGCGCCTGGACTCCTGCTTGGGGAACTGTTTTTT.